This TCR beta chain was documented in a study of CD8+ T cells in alopecia areata listed by TCRdb under 2018. Describing the broader study: The treated patients, all with moderate-to-severe alopecia areata, were enrolled in an open-label pilot trial of oral tofacitinib given at 5 to 10 mg twice daily. For the treated patients, the SALT score, which quantifies what percentage of scalp surface area is affected, served as the measure of disease severity. RNA came from the PAXgene miRNA kit for fixed scalp, the miRNeasy kit for PBMCs, and the RNeasy kit for mouse skin. Scalp clonality was compared across normal scalp (n=4), patchy alopecia areata scalp (n=8), and alopecia totalis/universalis scalp (n=8). High-throughput TCRbeta sequencing was used to examine T cell clonal expansion in alopecia areata in both the C3H/HeJ mouse model and human patients. Tofacitinib was administered for 6 to 18 months, and 6 months of follow-up off drug were then conducted to assess delayed response and recurrence. immunoSEQ multiplex PCR using 35 Vbeta forward primers and 13 Jbeta reverse primers was used to amplify TCRbeta CDR3 regions. Patients on tofacitinib were biopsied at baseline and after 4 and 24 weeks of treatment, and several of the patients also had a later scalp biopsy. On the human side, TCRbeta sequencing was run on scalp tissue and on sorted CD4+ and CD8+ peripheral blood T cells from healthy controls and from alopecia areata patients with either patchy or totalis/universalis disease.

Explained via the paper, the treatment or condition label denotes: oral pan-JAK inhibitor, 5-10 mg twice daily. Lesional scalp punch biopsies and peripheral blood were obtained from alopecia areata patients. After PBMCs were isolated by density centrifugation and stained for CD3, CD4 and CD8, a FACSAria was used to sort CD4+ and CD8+ T cells. The library relied on the immunoSEQ multiplex PCR assay. For TCR sequencing, RNA was extracted from every sample and reverse transcribed into cDNA to serve as template. SuperScript III was used to make first-strand cDNA, primed with a 2:1 mix of oligo-dT and random hexamers. A synthetic immune receptor repertoire was used to assess amplification bias, and residual bias was removed computationally. As for how the authors treated the data: Raw reads were preprocessed for error removal, and CDR3 was defined according to IMGT conventions as running from the conserved cysteine to phenylalanine. To get clonality, Shannon entropy was normalized by log2 of the number of productive unique TCRs and the result was subtracted from 1. Whether scalp clones were CD4 or CD8 was inferred by matching scalp TCRbeta sequences against CD4 and CD8 repertoires sorted from blood. TCRdb re-hosts the immuneACCESS table, in-frame sequences only. Its copies lack some clones; in the studies checked, an unresolved V gene accounts for under half of them, and the cause for the rest is not known. D and trimming come from the DNA, and the V and J calls and clone size come from that table. The sample table lists about 210,000 clones, 66% of them with a count of one. 0.95% to 1.5% of the sample is held by the ten biggest clonotypes.

A distance of 15 bases separates the germline ends of V and J, which lose 5 bases and 3 bases respectively. CDR1 and CDR2 (SGHVS, FNYEAQ) derive from the germline V gene. The CDR3 covers 15 residues, taking in both the cysteine and the phenylalanine. Only the CDR3 DNA stays, 45 bases, in frame from base 1. What the authors observed across the whole study: Unlike mouse skin, which is dominated by gammadelta T cells, normal human skin has resident alphabeta T cells that are also sequenced, and this complicates analysis of the scalp TCR repertoire. During tofacitinib treatment, many expanded lesional clones stuck around in both scalp and blood, and this persistence may partly explain why relapse happens after treatment is stopped. Compared with mice, TCR sequences shared between patients were less clear, possibly partly because of HLA diversity across the patient population. Because the treated cohort was small and had only one nonresponder, larger studies are needed to examine links between baseline CD8+ expansion and response. Lesional scalp, especially in alopecia totalis/universalis, showed higher clonality and more expanded CD8+ clones than normal scalp, suggesting antigenic drive. Scalp clonality and the number of expanded CD8+ clones among the top 100 scalp clones were significantly decreased by tofacitinib.

Comments on this clone: Its antigen remains undetermined. The input lacks base qualities; no much larger clone sits a single base away.

The TCR was taken from a human donor with alopecia areata. Sequencing was performed on CD4+ T cells sorted from blood, taken at week 44, from a patient treated with tofacitinib. Recombination joined TRBV7-6 with TRBJ2-3; no D gene can be assigned with confidence. The CDR3 here reads CASSQRVLPTDTQYF. The DNA reads as follows: TGTGCCAGCAGCCAAAGGGTACTGCCTACAGATACGCAGTATTTT.